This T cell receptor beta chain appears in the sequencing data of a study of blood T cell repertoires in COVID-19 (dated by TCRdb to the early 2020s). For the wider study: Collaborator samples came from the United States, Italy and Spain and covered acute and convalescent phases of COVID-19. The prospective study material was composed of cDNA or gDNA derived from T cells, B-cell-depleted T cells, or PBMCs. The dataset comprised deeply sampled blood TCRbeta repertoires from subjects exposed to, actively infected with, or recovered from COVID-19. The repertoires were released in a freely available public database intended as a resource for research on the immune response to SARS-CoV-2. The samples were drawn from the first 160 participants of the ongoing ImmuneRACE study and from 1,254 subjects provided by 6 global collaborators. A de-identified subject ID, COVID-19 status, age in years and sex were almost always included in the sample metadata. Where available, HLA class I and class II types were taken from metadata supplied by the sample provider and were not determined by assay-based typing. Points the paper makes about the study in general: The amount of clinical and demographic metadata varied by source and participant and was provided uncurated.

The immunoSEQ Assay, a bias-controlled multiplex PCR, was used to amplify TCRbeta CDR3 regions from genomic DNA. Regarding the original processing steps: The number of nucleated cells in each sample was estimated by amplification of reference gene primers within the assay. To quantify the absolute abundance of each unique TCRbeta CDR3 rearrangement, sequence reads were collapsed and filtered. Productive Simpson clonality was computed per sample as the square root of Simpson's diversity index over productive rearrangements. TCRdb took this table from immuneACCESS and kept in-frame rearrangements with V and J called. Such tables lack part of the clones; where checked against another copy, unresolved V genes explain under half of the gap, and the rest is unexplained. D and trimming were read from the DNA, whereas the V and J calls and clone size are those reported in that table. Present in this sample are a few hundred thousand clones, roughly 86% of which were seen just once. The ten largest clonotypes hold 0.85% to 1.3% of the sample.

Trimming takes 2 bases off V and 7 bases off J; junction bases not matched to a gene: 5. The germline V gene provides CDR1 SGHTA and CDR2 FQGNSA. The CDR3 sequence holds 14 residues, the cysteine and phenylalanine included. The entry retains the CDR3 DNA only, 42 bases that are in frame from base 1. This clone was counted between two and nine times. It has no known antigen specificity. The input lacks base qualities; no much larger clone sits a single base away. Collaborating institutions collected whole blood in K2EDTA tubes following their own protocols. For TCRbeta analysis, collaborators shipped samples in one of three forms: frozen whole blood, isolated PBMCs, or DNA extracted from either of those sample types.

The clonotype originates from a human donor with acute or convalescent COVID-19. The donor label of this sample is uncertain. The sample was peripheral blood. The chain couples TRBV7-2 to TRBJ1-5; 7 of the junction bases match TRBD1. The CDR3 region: CASSLRQGSQPQHF. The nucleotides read TGTGCCAGCAGCTTAAGACAGGGATCACAGCCCCAGCATTTT.